Presented here are 30 T cell receptor beta chains from one specimen sequenced in a study of immune cell composition in non-small cell lung cancer. The protocol was immunoSEQ multiplex PCR, while the TCRdb copy is restricted to in-frame clones and leaves out a portion. This table holds 2,000 to 2,500 clones, roughly 80% found once. The sample consisted of lung tumor tissue. The receptors were sampled from a human donor with non-small cell lung cancer.

V usage is TRBV7-9 and J usage is TRBJ1-1; no clear D. Trimming pared 5 bases from V and 3 bases from J, leaving 4 bases between. CDR3 length: 11 amino acids. Germline CDR1 reads SEHNR; CDR2 reads FQNEAQ (reference sequence). The CDR3 DNA follows: TGTGCCAGCAGCCTATACACTGAAGCTTTCTTT. Translated, it gives CASSLYTEAFF.

This clone has a single count. The CDR3: CASRRTSGTDTQYF. CDR3 nucleotide sequence: TGTGCCAGCAGACGGACTAGCGGCACAGATACGCAGTATTTT. The chain links TRBV6-5 to TRBJ2-3; 9 bases match TRBD2. Per germline, CDR1 MNHEY and CDR2 SVGAGI. The CDR3 has 14 residues. Trimming took 6 bases from V and 1 from J; bases not matched to a gene: 2.

The chain has TRBV7-3 and TRBJ2-3; 16 bases align to TRBD2. This CDR3 region has 18 residues. V shed 5 bases, J shed 0 bases, and the junction held 5 bases outside the gene matches. CDR1 is SGHTA, CDR2 FQGTGA, per germline. In nucleotides, the CDR3 is TGTGCCAGCAGCCGGGGACTAGCGGGAGGGCCGAGCACAGATACGCAGTATTTT. This sequence encodes CASSRGLAGGPSTDTQYF.

V usage is TRBV7-9 and J usage is TRBJ1-6; TRBD1 aligns across 7 bases. CDR1 is SEHNR and CDR2 is FQNEAQ in the germline V gene (reference sequence). The CDR3 totals 13 residues. The junction had 0 bases not matched to a gene; V was cut back by 2 bases and J by 8 bases. The CDR3 loop is CASSLQGDSPLHF. In DNA, the CDR3 is TGTGCCAGCAGCTTACAGGGGGATTCACCCCTCCACTTT.

The rearrangement links TRBV2 to TRBJ1-1; D ambiguous. V shed 0 bases and J shed 8 bases, with 13 bases lying between them. Germline lookup yields CDR1 SNHLY and CDR2 FYNNEI. The CDR3 totals 14 residues. The chain's CDR3 is CASSEAVQRVEAFF. CDR3 coding DNA: TGTGCCAGCAGTGAAGCCGTTCAGAGGGTCGAAGCTTTCTTT.

The CDR3 DNA is TGTGCCAGCAGTGAAATACTGACAGGGTCACATTCACCCCTCCACTTT. It encodes CASSEILTGSHSPLHF. V gene TRBV6-1 combines with J gene TRBJ1-6, with 7 bases aligning to TRBD1. This CDR3 is 16 amino acids long. V dropped 2 bases and J dropped 8; count of bases not matched to a gene: 9. Per the germline V gene, CDR1 is MNHNS and CDR2 is SASEGT.

The chain employs TRBV11-3 and TRBJ2-7; 7 nucleotides match TRBD1. Trimming removed 5 bases from V and 2 bases from J; junction bases left unmatched: 6. Germline V lookup: CDR1 SGHNT, CDR2 YENEEA. CDR3 length equals 14 residues. CDR3 DNA sequence: TGTGCCAGCAGCGTTAGACAGGGAGCCTACGAGCAGTACTTC. Its translation is CASSVRQGAYEQYF. The whole variable domain, filled in from reference TRBV11-3 and TRBJ2-7, reads EAGVVQSPRYKIIEKKQPVAFWCNPISGHNTLYWYLQNLGQGPELLIRYENEEAVDDSQLPKDRFSAERLKGVDSTLKIQPAELGDSAVYLCASSVRQGAYEQYFGPGTRLTVT.

The rearrangement links TRBV19 to TRBJ2-7; possibly TRBD1 for D (6 bases). Germline assignment: CDR1 LNHDA and CDR2 SQIVND (reference sequence). This CDR3 spans 14 amino acids. Trimming pared 3 bases from V and 6 bases from J, leaving 15 bases between. CDR3 region: CASSMGRGLFEQYF. The CDR3 DNA reads TGTGCCAGTAGTATGGGCAGGGGTCTTTTCGAGCAGTACTTC.

As to this clone: At one end, the junction sequence differs from germline, possibly due to a read error. The V and J genes are TRBV5-1 and TRBJ1-4; no clear D gene. Germline CDR1 SGHRS, CDR2 YFSETQ. The CDR3 length is 15 residues. The DNA for the CDR3 is TGCGCCAGCAGCTTGGGTGTCGAGGTGCGTGAGAAAACTGTTTTT. This encodes CASSLGVEVREKTVF.

This clone is labeled as large (0.1 to 1%). The CDR3 bases are TGTGCCAGTAGTCTACAGTGGGGGCAGACCCTGGGCCACTACGAGCAGTACTTC. Its protein product is CASSLQWGQTLGHYEQYF. The chain couples TRBV19 to TRBJ2-7; D is possibly TRBD1 (6 bases). Germline values: CDR1 LNHDA, CDR2 SQIVND (reference sequence). V lost 5 bases, J lost 3 bases, and 26 bases lay in between. The CDR3 has 18 amino acids.

The V gene is TRBV6-5, the J gene TRBJ1-4, with D uncertain. Germline-derived CDR1 and CDR2 are MNHEY and SVGAGI. The CDR3 extends over 14 amino acids. V gave up 6 bases and J gave up 6 bases, with 14 bases separating them. The CDR3 reads CASRSPFSDEKLFF. The CDR3 DNA reads TGTGCCAGCAGATCACCCTTTAGCGATGAAAAACTGTTTTTT.

V and J are TRBV10-1 and TRBJ2-7; the match to TRBD2 covers 13 bases. This CDR3 has 13 amino acids. Germline V gene sequence: CDR1 WNHNN, CDR2 SYGVQD (reference sequence). CDR3 coding DNA: TGCGCCAGCAGTGACCTGACTAGCGGGAGGTACTGCGTC. It encodes CASSDLTSGRYCV.

This clone occurred once. The genes are TRBV19 and TRBJ2-1, with 7 nucleotides matching TRBD2. The junction had 4 bases not matched to a gene; V was cut back by 2 bases and J by 0 bases. CDR3 length equals 16 residues. Germline assignment: CDR1 LNHDA and CDR2 SQIVND (reference sequence). The CDR3 is CASSIKRGSSYNEQFF. Written as DNA, the CDR3 is TGTGCCAGTAGTATAAAACGCGGGAGCTCCTACAATGAGCAGTTCTTC.

The genes are TRBV2 and TRBJ1-5; D gene uncertain. V lost 5 bases, J lost 3 bases, and 11 bases lay in between. This CDR3 comprises 14 residues. From germline, CDR1 is SNHLY and CDR2 FYNNEI. For the CDR3, the DNA is TGTGCCAGCAGTCCTACAGACGACAATCAGCCCCAGCATTTT. It translates to CASSPTDDNQPQHF.

The chain carries TRBV19 and TRBJ2-1; D is perhaps TRBD2 (6 bases). The germline V gene has CDR1 LNHDA and CDR2 SQIVND (reference sequence). Trimming cost V 5 bases and J 9 bases, with 14 bases left between them. The CDR3 is made up of 13 amino acids. The chain's CDR3 is CASSLGEVGEQFF. In DNA form, the CDR3 reads TGTGCCAGTAGTTTAGGGGAGGTAGGTGAGCAGTTCTTC.

The chain joins TRBV4-1 to TRBJ2-5, with 15 bases aligning to TRBD2. The CDR3 consists of 22 residues. Trimming cost V 0 bases and J 1 base; bases outside gene matches: 15. Per germline, CDR1 MGHRA and CDR2 YSYEKL. The CDR3 region is CASSQEGRPFGLAGGSQETQYF. In DNA, the CDR3 is TGCGCCAGCAGCCAAGAAGGGCGTCCTTTCGGACTAGCGGGGGGGTCCCAAGAGACCCAGTACTTC.

The rearrangement joins TRBV27 to TRBJ1-1, with D perhaps TRBD1 (5 bases). Germline CDR1 is MNHEY and CDR2 is SMNVEV (reference sequence). Trimming took 3 bases from V and 5 from J, leaving 10 bases between them. The CDR3 sequence is 13 residues long. Here the CDR3 reads CASSLKGWTEAFF. DNA for the CDR3: TGTGCCAGCAGTTTGAAGGGGTGGACTGAAGCTTTCTTT.

V and J are TRBV2 and TRBJ1-1; unclear D gene. V lost 6 bases and J 3 bases, leaving 8 bases between the germline ends. Germline values: CDR1 SNHLY, CDR2 FYNNEI. The CDR3 consists of 12 residues. The DNA of the CDR3 is TGTGCCAGCAGGGGAGAGTACACTGAAGCTTTCTTT. It yields the protein CASRGEYTEAFF.

This clone was counted between two and nine times. This chain connects TRBV19 to TRBJ2-2, with 9 bases lining up with TRBD1. This CDR3 is built from 17 residues. Germline V lookup: CDR1 LNHDA, CDR2 SQIVND (reference sequence). J was trimmed by 2 bases and V by 6 bases; bases with no gene match: 10. The CDR3 protein is CASSGTGIRPNTGELFF. CDR3 DNA sequence: TGTGCCAGTAGCGGGACAGGGATAAGGCCTAACACCGGGGAGCTGTTTTTT.

By share, this clone ranks as large. The chain carries TRBV29-1 and TRBJ2-1, with no clear D. Trimming pared 4 bases from V and 10 bases from J, leaving 8 bases between. The CDR3 spans 10 residues. Per germline, CDR1 SQVTM and CDR2 ANQGSEA. DNA for the CDR3: TGCAGCGTTGCCCCCGGGGAGCAGTTCTTC. Its protein product is CSVAPGEQFF.

The chain couples TRBV2 to TRBJ1-2, with TRBD1 matching over 8 bases. This CDR3 has 12 residues. With 9 bases clipped from V and 3 bases from J, the junction kept 3 bases outside the gene matches. CDR1 and CDR2 (germline): SNHLY, FYNNEI. CDR3 protein: CARQGEDYGYTF. CDR3 DNA: TGTGCCAGACAGGGGGAAGACTATGGCTACACCTTC.

This chain links TRBV5-1 with TRBJ1-6; D unresolved. The V gene's germline CDR1 is SGHRS and CDR2 YFSETQ. The CDR3 extends over 15 amino acids. The V gene lost 0 bases and the J gene lost 7 bases, with 11 bases spanning the gap. CDR3 sequence: CASSLVAEGNSPLHF. The DNA of the CDR3 is TGCGCCAGCAGCTTGGTGGCGGAAGGCAATTCACCCCTCCACTTT.

This chain links TRBV18 with TRBJ1-6; 11 nucleotides match TRBD1. The CDR3 covers 16 residues. V was clipped by 3 bases and J by 4 bases; unmatched bases: 2. Germline assignment: CDR1 KGHSH and CDR2 LQKENI. CDR3 protein: CASSPGTGGYNSPLHF. In nucleotides, the CDR3 is TGTGCCAGCTCACCTGGGACAGGGGGTTATAATTCACCCCTCCACTTT. The full variable domain, in which reference TRBV18 and TRBJ1-6 provide the parts outside the CDR3, is NAGVMQNPRHLVRRRGQEARLRCSPMKGHSHVYWYRQLPEEGLKFMVYLQKENIIDESGMPKERFSAEFPKEGPSILRIQQVVRGDSAAYFCASSPGTGGYNSPLHFGNGTRLTVT.

The chain combines TRBV9 with TRBJ2-1; TRBD2 matches 10 bases. Per germline, CDR1 SGDLS and CDR2 YYNGEE. Unmatched junction bases numbered 10, after V lost 6 bases and J lost 7 bases. CDR3 size: 15 residues. CDR3 sequence reads: CASNLAGEVWNEQFF. Written as DNA, the CDR3 is TGTGCCAGCAACCTAGCGGGAGAGGTTTGGAATGAGCAGTTCTTC.

V and J are TRBV7-9 and TRBJ2-7, with 10 bases that match TRBD1. CDR1 and CDR2 (germline): SEHNR, FQNEAQ (reference sequence). V gave up 4 bases and J gave up 6 bases; unmatched junction bases: 6. The CDR3 has 14 amino acids. CDR3 in amino acids: CASSSGTGAAEQYF. The CDR3 region has the DNA TGTGCCAGCAGCTCCGGGACAGGGGCGGCCGAGCAGTACTTC.

J is TRBJ2-7 and V is TRBV4-3; TRBD2 might be the D (6 bases). Germline assignment: CDR1 LGHNA and CDR2 YSLEER. V was trimmed by 6 bases and J by 5 bases, leaving 14 bases between them. The CDR3 loop spans 13 amino acids. CDR3 coding DNA: TGCGCCAGCAGTGGAGGGGCCGTCCACGAGCAGTACGTC. It encodes CASSGGAVHEQYV.

The chain links TRBV7-3 to TRBJ1-1, with 10 bases identical to TRBD1. Germline CDR1 SGHTA, CDR2 FQGTGA. The V segment lost 5 bases and the J segment 4 bases; nucleotides outside the gene matches: 7. The CDR3 totals 15 residues. For the CDR3, the DNA is TGTGCCAGCAGCCAGTCGGGACAGGGGCTCACTGAAGCTTTCTTT. Amino acid sequence: CASSQSGQGLTEAFF.

This clone was seen a handful of times. The chain carries TRBV4-1 and TRBJ2-5; 9 nucleotides match TRBD2. This CDR3 is 15 amino acids long. Germline CDR1 reads MGHRA; CDR2 reads YSYEKL. The V and J ends lost 5 bases and 5 bases, in that order; junction bases with no gene match: 9. The CDR3 region is CASSLAGATGETQYF. The CDR3 DNA is TGCGCCAGCAGCTTAGCGGGGGCCACTGGGGAGACCCAGTACTTC.

This clone was seen a few times. V usage is TRBV6-5 and J usage is TRBJ2-3; D not resolved. Trimming pared 4 bases from V and 2 bases from J, leaving 7 bases between. Germline assignment: CDR1 MNHEY and CDR2 SVGAGI. The CDR3 runs to 13 residues. The CDR3 reads CASSLQYTDTQYF. CDR3 bases: TGTGCCAGCAGTTTACAATACACAGATACGCAGTATTTT.

CDR3 in DNA: TGTGCCAGCATTCTCGGGACTAGCGGGGTAAATGAGCAGTTCTTC. Translating it yields CASILGTSGVNEQFF. The rearrangement uses TRBV2 and TRBJ2-1, with 13 bases identical to TRBD2. The CDR3 is made up of 15 amino acids. V was pared by 7 bases and J by 7 bases, with 7 bases of the junction left unmatched. Germline CDR1 is SNHLY and CDR2 is FYNNEI. The full variable domain, with the rest looked up from reference TRBV2 and TRBJ2-1, is EPEVTQTPSHQVTQMGQEVILRCVPISNHLYFYWYRQILGQKVEFLVSFYNNEISEKSEIFDDQFSVERPDGSNFTLKIRSTKLEDSAMYFCASILGTSGVNEQFFGPGTRLTVL.